This TCR beta chain was documented in a study of cytomegalovirus exposure and HLA in healthy donors (dated by TCRdb to about 2017). Regarding the complete study: According to an earlier analysis of 587 of the donors, about 180 million T cells yielded some 120 million unique TCR beta sequences and about 280 Gb of sequence data. Roughly 300 gigabases of sequencing data and approximately 84 million unique TCR sequences were included in an early release covering 500 to 750 HLA-typed donors. Of the roughly 390 genotyped donors, about 80% fell in the genetic ancestry cluster associated with self-reported Caucasian donors. A later analysis re-analyzed previously published TCR beta repertoires from about 730 donors and added high-resolution HLA genotyping to study TCR occurrence patterns. Because of strong linkage in the cohort, roughly five DR-DQ haplotypes were treated as single units for association and clustering. The number of donors typed differed by locus, with about 629-640 for A, B, C, DRB1 and DQB1, roughly 550 for DQA1, about 610 for DPA1, and 400 to 490 for DPB1. The aim of the study was to test whether cataloging public T cell receptors could identify signatures of past pathogen exposure. In an earlier analysis of a few hundred of the donors, high-throughput TCR beta sequencing was used to judge whether each TCR beta V gene segment behaved as functional or pseudogenic. A separate validation cohort of 90 to 150 different subjects was used in addition to the 666-subject first cohort. Donor age, sex, ethnicity and CMV serostatus were compiled together with the repertoire data. Every discovery cohort repertoire had been produced on one sequencing platform. Among some 410 genotyped donors of the cohort, an average of approximately 200,000 unique TCR beta nucleotide sequences was sequenced per donor, of which approximately 18% were non-productive. HLA typing covered class I and class II loci at four-digit resolution. Using immunosequencing, the study profiled T cell repertoires from 500 to 800 subjects and related those repertoires to cytomegalovirus serostatus. Rather than drawing on any new phenotypic data, the later analysis identified candidate immune exposures from TCR beta sequences and the way those sequences occurred across donors. In a later genetic analysis, genome-wide SNP genotypes for about 55% of the roughly 700 donors were used, and that subset was treated as a discovery cohort. To predict cytomegalovirus infection status, the study brought together high-throughput TCR immunosequencing, statistical association of individual TCRs with disease status, and machine learning. Results the study describes overall, beyond this receptor: A further reported finding was that TCR beta sequences accurately predicted the HLA-A and HLA-B alleles for most subjects in the first cohort. A later genetic analysis associated a missense DCLRE1C variant with V-gene and J-gene trimming of TCR beta chains, and an independent cohort replicated the association. Approximately 16 rarely observed V segments, including chromosome 9 orphons, were excluded from the earlier analysis of about 500 of the donors because counts were too low. Sequencing depth was assumed to be roughly uniform across donors in the presence/absence analyses, though that assumption may not hold. Strong co-occurrence of HLA alleles, especially DR and DQ, made assigning TCR associations to individual alleles difficult. A later analysis reported that several top co-occurrence clusters appeared linked to parvovirus B19, influenza, CMV and Epstein-Barr virus. The sequencing pipeline was judged likely to have produced a cluster of highly shared sequence variants as a technical artifact. Because HLA typing was unavailable for some donors at each locus, only the typed subset was used in association tests. For the cohort, immune exposure information was limited to CMV serostatus. Linkage disequilibrium might explain the correlated functional status among segregating V segments, but an unknown experimental factor could not be excluded. In both the original and validation cohorts, the classifier was reported to diagnose cytomegalovirus status with high specificity and sensitivity. It was suggested by the authors that the approach could potentially be generalized to other disease states and immunological phenotypes. In a later analysis, HLA-associated TCR beta chains showed more clonal expansion and lower generation probabilities than non-associated chains that were equally common. Most TCR sequences were observed very rarely across donors, whereas some public TCRs were present in many individuals. In a later analysis, TCR association rates were found to vary across HLA loci, with the most associated TCRs seen for DRB1 alleles and the fewest for HLA-C alleles. Because the 87-base-pair reads could not distinguish some IMGT-functional V segments, including TRBV6-2 and TRBV6-3, those segments were excluded. In a later analysis, most CMV-associated TCR beta chains were found to appear HLA-restricted, with HLA associations seemingly driven largely by CMV exposure. A later analysis associated approximately 17,000 TCR beta sequences with specific HLA alleles at a false discovery rate of 0.05. A few of the identified cytomegalovirus-associated TCR beta chains were confirmed in vitro to be specific for cytomegalovirus antigens. Broadly in line with IMGT annotations, most TCR beta V segments showed up in productive rearrangements about 87% or about 30% of the time in an earlier analysis of 450 to 750 of the donors. A later genetic analysis reported fewer N-insertions in productive TCRs among donors in an Asian-associated ancestry cluster than the roughly 700-donor mean. This cohort had only TCR beta chains sequenced, and the lack of alpha or paired-chain data limited which features could be detected. The study listed approximately 160 TCR beta chains as associated with cytomegalovirus.

The sample holds a few counts of this clone. Its antigen is currently not known. Base qualities are not at hand, and no much larger clone is one base apart. The cohort consisted of 600 or so healthy bone marrow donors. At the time of sampling, every cohort member was nominally healthy, though immune exposures that went unrecorded were likely present. The donor was CMV seronegative and belonged to the group of around 350 seronegative cohort members. A peripheral blood sample was collected from each donor, and TCR beta sequencing was performed on peripheral blood mononuclear cells. Genomic DNA was extracted from the blood cell samples with the Qiagen DNeasy Blood Extraction Kit. From cysteine to phenylalanine, the CDR3 is 14 amino acids long. Only the CDR3 DNA stays, 42 bases, in frame from base 1. CDR1 and CDR2, looked up from the germline V gene, are KGHSH and LQKENI. Here V drops 4 bases and J drops 2 bases, and the junction holds 2 bases not matched to any gene.

Receptor libraries were prepared by the immunoSEQ multiplex PCR assay. For the multiplex PCR, a mixture combining 60 forward primers for TCR Vbeta segments and 13 reverse primers for TCR Jbeta segments was used. The CDR3 region of rearranged TCR beta genes was amplified from genomic DNA with a multiplex PCR assay. On the Illumina HiSeq System, the amplified TCR beta libraries were sequenced as 87-base-pair reads. As for how the authors treated the data: Across the 600 to 700 repertoires, a later analysis counted 60 million to 90 million unique TCR beta chains, about 10 million of which were shared by at least two donors. To remove PCR and sequencing errors, raw reads were error-corrected and collapsed into unique sequences using a nearest-neighbor algorithm that merged closely related sequences. CDR3 sequences were aligned to IMGT reference sequences to assign V, D and J gene segments. For a sequence to be retained, a match of at least six nucleotides to both a V gene segment and a J gene segment was required. A rearrangement counted as productive if the CDR3 had no stop codons and remained in frame with V and J, and every other rearrangement counted as non-productive. CDR3 was defined according to IMGT convention as the region running from the second conserved V-encoded cysteine to the conserved J-encoded phenylalanine. In an earlier analysis of 500 to 650 of the donors, sequences lacking an unambiguous match to a single V gene segment were excluded. An earlier analysis of almost 600 of the donors classified V segments as functional when productive rearrangements were above 56.7% and as segregating when the standard deviation between donors was above 5%. A statistical classification framework was built for diagnosing cytomegalovirus status from the catalog of TCR beta chain sequences. V and J gene assignment, in a later analysis, came from comparing TCR nucleotide sequences with IMGT/GENE-DB human TR gene sequences. The TCRdist pipeline was used in a later analysis to assign CDR3 sequences and most-parsimonious VDJ recombination scenarios. In a later analysis, each TCR beta chain was defined by its CDR3 amino acid sequence together with its V-gene family, and reads lacking a unique V-gene family were excluded. In a later analysis, approximately 640 highly shared, low-generation-probability nucleotide sequences were removed to address suspected cross-contamination and a sequencing artifact. A later analysis calculated a clonal expansion index for each public chain from normalized within-repertoire ranks of inferred template counts. A later analysis computed generation probabilities with a VDJ recombination model fitted to out-of-frame rearrangements, and checked the results against IGoR. Hypergeometric tests were used in a later analysis to score TCR-TCR, TCR-HLA and TCR-CMV co-occurrence, with a repertoire-size bias correction applied to the TCR pairs. To estimate false discovery rates, a later analysis permuted the HLA or CMV assignments 20 times. A later analysis grouped co-occurring TCRs with DBSCAN, adding TCRdist sequence similarity when clustering within HLA-allele-positive subsets. For co-occurrence clustering, repertoires with fewer than 30,000 or more than 120,000 public chains were excluded, along with about five repertoires with anomalous nucleotide sharing. Held by TCRdb, this immuneACCESS table contains in-frame sequences only and omits some clones. Under half of the omission traces to an unresolved V gene where checked; the cause of the rest is unknown. D and trimming come from the DNA, and the V and J calls and clone size come from that table. In all, the sample holds some 41,000 clones, and under 60% of those were seen once. The ten largest make up approximately 6% of the sample.

The sequenced sample consisted of PBMCs. This receptor was obtained from a man in his 60s in good health and CMV-seronegative. The sequence is built from TRBV18 and TRBJ2-1, with 7 bases in between that match TRBD1. The CDR3 is CASSRDSTYNEQFF. The DNA sequence is TGTGCCAGCTCACGGGACAGTACCTACAATGAGCAGTTCTTC. Full variable domain (CDR3 extended with the reference TRBV18 and TRBJ2-1 proteins): NAGVMQNPRHLVRRRGQEARLRCSPMKGHSHVYWYRQLPEEGLKFMVYLQKENIIDESGMPKERFSAEFPKEGPSILRIQQVVRGDSAAYFCASSRDSTYNEQFFGPGTRLTVL.